This T cell receptor (beta chain) emerged from a study of blood T cell repertoires in COVID-19. Looking at the study overall: Sites across the United States, Italy and Spain contributed samples from acute and convalescent COVID-19. T cells, B-cell-depleted T cells, or PBMCs supplied cDNA or gDNA.

Germline values: CDR1 SGHTA, CDR2 FQGNSA. Trimming removed 2 bases at V and 4 bases at J, with 15 bases between. The CDR3 is made up of 17 amino acids. Original analysis: Reference gene primers were amplified, and this amplification served to estimate nucleated cell counts. This table comes from immunoSEQ multiplex PCR, and its TCRdb copy is limited to in-frame clones, with some not included. That table gives V, J and clone size, and the DNA gave D and trimming. The data show about 240,000 clones, with around 85% seen just once and more than 9.5% held by the top ten. The V call is TRBV7-2, the J call TRBJ1-6, with D possibly being TRBD1 (6 bases). Material: peripheral blood. The receptor comes from a woman older than 75 with acute or convalescent COVID-19. CDR3 coding DNA: TGTGCCAGCAGCTTAAGTATCGGACAGTTGTATAATTCACCCCTCCACTTT. Its translation is CASSLSIGQLYNSPLHF.